Listed below are T cell receptor beta chains from one sample, sequenced in a study of human T cells and chemical hapten exposure. TCRdb re-analysed the RACE reads in MiXCR, keeping a single row per CDR3 protein. The table records tens of thousands of distinct CDR3 sequences, 11% of them present only once. The sample was whole blood, taken in connection with sensitization to the hapten diphenylcyclopropenone (DPC). These receptors were collected from a woman aged 25-40 years with alopecia areata. Some clones in this sample may be carry-over from other donors' samples. CDR3s include the opening cysteine and the closing phenylalanine or tryptophan. A D gene is named only where the DNA matches it firmly. The size entry is marked missing in some rows and otherwise reads once, few, many or a size class.

d_gene	v_gene	j_gene	abundance	CDR3aa	CDR3nt
NA	TRBV6-1	TRBJ1-2	many	CASTLEGQTYTF	TGTGCCAGCACCCTCGAAGGGCAGACCTACACCTTC
NA	TRBV7-9	TRBJ2-7	many	CASSLLLGPHEQYF	TGTGCCAGCAGCTTACTACTAGGACCGCACGAGCAGTACTTC
TRBD1	TRBV10-3	TRBJ1-4	NA	CAISEGDRANEKLFF	TGTGCCATCAGTGAGGGGGACAGGGCGAATGAAAAACTGTTTTTT
TRBD1	TRBV5-4	TRBJ1-2	NA	CASSLPGTGTYGYTF	TGTGCCAGCAGCTTGCCCGGGACAGGGACCTATGGCTACACCTTC
TRBD1	TRBV19	TRBJ2-1	few	CASSADRGYNEQFF	TGTGCCAGTAGTGCGGACAGGGGGTACAATGAGCAGTTCTTC
TRBD2	TRBV7-2	TRBJ2-7	many	CASSLAGTIYEQYF	TGTGCCAGCAGCTTAGCCGGGACTATTTACGAGCAGTACTTC
TRBD1	TRBV2	TRBJ1-1	NA	CASSAGGFRAFF	TGTGCCAGCAGTGCAGGGGGCTTTCGAGCTTTCTTT
NA	TRBV29-1	TRBJ2-7	many	CSVEGRGGQYF	TGCAGCGTTGAGGGAAGGGGAGGGCAGTACTTC
TRBD1	TRBV28	TRBJ1-3	NA	CASSGTARNTIYF	TGTGCCAGCAGCGGGACAGCTAGAAACACCATATATTTT
NA	TRBV4-3	TRBJ2-1	NA	CASSRYYLYNEQFF	TGCGCCAGCAGCCGTTATTATCTATACAATGAGCAGTTCTTC
TRBD2	TRBV29-1	TRBJ2-1	many	CSEILAGGTYNEQFF	TGCAGCGAAATACTAGCGGGGGGGACCTACAATGAGCAGTTCTTC
NA	TRBV15	TRBJ2-3	NA	CATSRDLGGPDTQYF	TGTGCCACCAGCAGAGATTTAGGTGGGCCAGATACGCAGTATTTT
TRBD1	TRBV7-2	TRBJ1-6	many	CASSPHRDRGQNSPLHF	TGTGCCAGCAGCCCTCATCGGGACAGGGGGCAAAATTCACCCCTCCACTTT
NA	TRBV4-1	TRBJ2-2	NA	CASSQALSGGELFF	TGCGCCAGCAGCCAAGCCCTTTCGGGCGGGGAGCTGTTTTTT
NA	TRBV6-1	TRBJ1-1	many	CASLGHARVNTEAFF	TGTGCCAGCTTGGGCCACGCCAGAGTAAACACTGAAGCTTTCTTT
NA	TRBV18	TRBJ2-5	few	CASSPRDQETQYF	TGTGCCAGCTCACCCCGGGATCAAGAGACCCAGTACTTC
TRBD1	TRBV9	TRBJ2-7	many	CASSVGDRPPYEQYF	TGTGCCAGCAGCGTAGGGGACAGACCTCCCTACGAGCAGTACTTC
TRBD1	TRBV7-2	TRBJ2-7	NA	CASSWGQGPYEQYF	TGTGCCAGCAGCTGGGGACAGGGCCCCTACGAGCAGTACTTC
NA	TRBV12-3/TRBV12-4	TRBJ2-5	medium-sized	CASSLGETQYF	TGTGCCAGCAGCTTAGGCGAGACCCAGTACTTC
TRBD1	TRBV5-1	TRBJ1-3	few	CASSLGQLGNTIYF	TGCGCCAGCAGCCTGGGACAGCTTGGAAACACCATATATTTT
NA	TRBV30	TRBJ1-5	many	CAWSVDDSQPQHF	TGTGCCTGGAGTGTAGATGACTCTCAGCCCCAGCATTTT
NA	TRBV28	TRBJ1-1	NA	CASNRGTEAFF	TGTGCCAGCAATCGCGGGACTGAAGCTTTCTTT
NA	TRBV19	TRBJ1-1	few	CASRTPGTRYTEAFF	TGTGCCAGTAGGACCCCGGGGACTCGGTACACTGAAGCTTTCTTT
NA	TRBV24-1	TRBJ2-1	NA	CAIGTAAASSYNEQFF	TGTGCCATCGGGACTGCCGCGGCCAGCTCCTACAATGAGCAGTTCTTC
TRBD1	TRBV6-1	TRBJ1-5	many	CASSDSGTGVQPQHF	TGTGCCAGCAGTGATAGCGGGACAGGGGTTCAGCCCCAGCATTTT
TRBD2	TRBV7-9	TRBJ2-1	many	CASSRWTSGRTRYNEQFF	TGTGCCAGCAGCCGATGGACTAGCGGGAGGACTAGGTACAATGAGCAGTTCTTC
NA	TRBV6-1	TRBJ1-5	few	CASSPMVQSNQPQHF	TGTGCCAGCTCCCCCATGGTACAGAGCAATCAGCCCCAGCATTTT
NA	TRBV20-1	TRBJ2-7	NA	CSARYTEYEQYF	TGCAGTGCTAGATATACGGAATACGAGCAGTACTTC
NA	TRBV20-1	TRBJ2-1	NA	CSARRSEYNEQFF	TGCAGTGCTAGAAGGTCAGAGTACAATGAGCAGTTCTTC
NA	TRBV10-2	TRBJ1-2	NA	CASNGGTYYGYTF	TGCGCCAGCAATGGAGGCACGTACTATGGCTACACCTTC
NA	TRBV7-9	TRBJ1-6	NA	CASSLGPNSPLHF	TGTGCCAGCAGCTTGGGCCCTAATTCACCCCTCCACTTT
NA	TRBV12-3/TRBV12-4	TRBJ2-2	many	CASSLSGPSREELFF	TGTGCCAGCAGTTTATCCGGACCGTCCCGGGAGGAGCTGTTTTTT
NA	TRBV6-2/TRBV6-3	TRBJ1-1	many	CASSFRGADYTEAFF	TGTGCCAGCAGTTTTAGGGGCGCGGACTACACTGAAGCTTTCTTT
NA	TRBV24-1	TRBJ2-3	NA	CATSPRRGQGDTQYF	TGTGCCACCTCCCCCCGGCGGGGCCAGGGAGATACGCAGTATTTT
TRBD2	TRBV20-1	TRBJ2-1	few	CSASLPAGGDNEQFF	TGCAGTGCTAGTCTCCCAGCGGGAGGAGACAATGAGCAGTTCTTC
NA	TRBV6-5	TRBJ1-4	NA	CASRRGPRGEKLFF	TGTGCCAGCCGACGGGGGCCAAGGGGGGAAAAACTGTTTTTT
TRBD1	TRBV11-2	TRBJ2-7	few	CASSVAGQGPSYEQYF	TGTGCCAGCAGCGTAGCGGGACAGGGGCCCTCCTACGAGCAGTACTTC
NA	TRBV3-1	TRBJ1-5	NA	CASSQGTREAQHF	TGTGCCAGCAGCCAAGGCACGCGGGAAGCCCAGCATTTT
NA	TRBV29-1	TRBJ2-7	many	CSVLKESSYEQYF	TGCAGCGTTCTTAAGGAGAGCTCCTACGAGCAGTACTTC
NA	TRBV6-6	TRBJ1-5	NA	CASSYSSTGNQPQHF	TGTGCCAGCAGTTACAGTTCTACAGGTAATCAGCCCCAGCATTTT
NA	TRBV27	TRBJ2-4	many	CASTPRGSAKNIQYF	TGTGCCAGCACCCCCAGGGGATCAGCCAAAAACATTCAGTACTTC
TRBD2	TRBV2	TRBJ2-3	NA	CASSTLAGVADTQYF	TGTGCCAGCAGCACTCTAGCGGGAGTAGCAGATACGCAGTATTTT
NA	TRBV10-2	TRBJ2-1	NA	CASSESRGSNEQFF	TGCGCCAGCAGTGAGTCGCGGGGTTCCAATGAGCAGTTCTTC
NA	TRBV28	TRBJ2-3	NA	CASSLSPYRASDTQYF	TGTGCCAGCAGTTTAAGCCCATACAGGGCGTCAGATACGCAGTATTTT
TRBD1	TRBV28	TRBJ1-1	NA	CASKSGTGTLTEAFF	TGTGCCAGCAAGTCCGGGACAGGGACTCTCACTGAAGCTTTCTTT
NA	TRBV2	TRBJ1-1	few	CASGPGTEAFF	TGTGCCAGCGGGCCGGGAACTGAAGCTTTCTTT
NA	TRBV12-3/TRBV12-4	TRBJ1-3	NA	CASTAGGSGNTIYF	TGTGCCAGCACTGCTGGGGGGTCTGGAAACACCATATATTTT
TRBD1	TRBV4-3	TRBJ2-3	many	CASSFQGADTQYF	TGTGCCAGCAGTTTTCAGGGGGCAGATACGCAGTATTTT
TRBD2	TRBV6-6	TRBJ2-1	NA	CASSSSGSSSYNEQFF	TGTGCCAGCAGTTCTAGCGGGAGCAGCTCCTACAATGAGCAGTTCTTC
NA	TRBV3-1	TRBJ2-3	many	CASSRRPSSPWADTQYF	TGTGCCAGCAGCCGCCGCCCGAGTTCTCCATGGGCAGATACGCAGTATTTT
NA	TRBV7-6	TRBJ2-5	many	CASSLLEPGRYQETQYF	TGTGCCAGCAGCTTACTCGAACCGGGACGGTACCAAGAGACCCAGTACTTC
NA	TRBV6-1	TRBJ1-5	few	CATKITGHNSNQPQHF	TGTGCCACCAAAATCACAGGGCATAATAGCAATCAGCCCCAGCATTTT